The rows below give T cell receptor beta chains drawn from one sample of a study of shared clonotypes between healthy human individuals. Here immunoSEQ multiplex PCR was the method, and the copy in TCRdb shows in-frame clones only, minus some. The sample includes over a million clones, approximately 98% seen only once; the top ten take about 0.4%. Material: naive CD4+ T cells sorted from blood. These receptor sequences come from a man aged 25-45 years in good health. Both conserved end residues are part of each CDR3. The order of the fields is D gene, J gene, V gene, CDR3 DNA, CDR3 protein. The D gene is left open where the match is weak.

D: -; J: TRBJ1-4; V: TRBV5-6; DNA: TGTGCCAGCAGCTTGGTCGGGGGCGTTAATGAAAAACTGTTTTTT; CDR3: CASSLVGGVNEKLFF
D: -; J: TRBJ2-1; V: TRBV18; DNA: TGTGCCAGCTCACCCGTCAATGAGCAGTTCTTC; CDR3: CASSPVNEQFF
D: -; J: TRBJ1-2; V: TRBV28; DNA: TGTGCCAGCAGTTTATCCCCGGTGGGCGGTGGCTACACCTTC; CDR3: CASSLSPVGGGYTF
D: -; J: TRBJ2-1; V: TRBV11-2; DNA: TGTGCCAGCCGCGGACAAAGCTCCTACAATGAGCAGTTCTTC; CDR3: CASRGQSSYNEQFF
D: -; J: TRBJ2-5; V: TRBV4-2; DNA: TGTGCCAGCAGCCAAGAGCGGGAGACCCAGTACTTC; CDR3: CASSQERETQYF
D: -; J: TRBJ2-1; V: TRBV14; DNA: TGTGCCAGCAGCCGAATATCGAGAAATGAGCAGTTCTTC; CDR3: CASSRISRNEQFF
D: -; J: TRBJ2-1; V: TRBV4-2; DNA: TGTGCCAGCAGCCAAGCCAACGGGGATGAGCAGTTCTTC; CDR3: CASSQANGDEQFF
D: -; J: TRBJ2-7; V: TRBV7-2; DNA: TGTGCCAGCAGCTTAGAGTCTCCTTCGGAGCAGTACTTC; CDR3: CASSLESPSEQYF
D: -; J: TRBJ1-1; V: TRBV7-9; DNA: TGTGCCAGCAGCCTGGACGAAGCTTTCTTT; CDR3: CASSLDEAFF
D: -; J: TRBJ2-1; V: TRBV30; DNA: TGTGCCTGGAGGATGAGTGGCCATGTCAATGAGCAGTTCTTC; CDR3: CAWRMSGHVNEQFF
D: -; J: TRBJ2-1; V: TRBV11-2; DNA: TGTGCCAGCAGCTCAAGAGGTGGGGGGAAGGGGTCCTACAATGAGCAGTTCTTC; CDR3: CASSSRGGGKGSYNEQFF
D: -; J: TRBJ1-1; V: TRBV6-6; DNA: TGTGCCAGCAGTTACTTCAGGAAGGGCACTGAAGCTTTCTTT; CDR3: CASSYFRKGTEAFF
D: -; J: TRBJ1-1; V: TRBV28; DNA: TGTGCCAGCACCCCGTTTGGGGCAGGCAACACTGAAGCTTTCTTT; CDR3: CASTPFGAGNTEAFF
D: TRBD2; J: TRBJ2-1; V: TRBV7-8; DNA: TGTGCCAGCAGCTTAGTTCGACTAGCGGTATACAATGAGCAGTTCTTC; CDR3: CASSLVRLAVYNEQFF
D: TRBD1; J: TRBJ2-1; V: TRBV2; DNA: TGTGCCAGCAGTGAAACAGGGGACAATGAGCAGTTCTTC; CDR3: CASSETGDNEQFF
D: -; J: TRBJ1-4; V: TRBV7-9; DNA: TGTGCCAGCAGCTTGGAGGGCAGGCCTAATGAAAAACTGTTTTTT; CDR3: CASSLEGRPNEKLFF
D: TRBD2; J: TRBJ2-2; V: TRBV27; DNA: TGTGCCAGCAGTTTTCGTAGCGGGAGTTTATACACCGGGGAGCTGTTTTTT; CDR3: CASSFRSGSLYTGELFF
D: -; J: TRBJ2-2; V: TRBV27; DNA: TGTGCCAGCAGTAAGCAGACGAACACCGGGGAGCTGTTTTTT; CDR3: CASSKQTNTGELFF
D: -; J: TRBJ2-3; V: TRBV19; DNA: TGTGCCAGTAGTATAGGTGGGAGCACAGATACGCAGTATTTT; CDR3: CASSIGGSTDTQYF
D: -; J: TRBJ1-3; V: TRBV7-9; DNA: TGTGCCAGCTCGGCGGAGGAATCCGGAAACACCATATATTTT; CDR3: CASSAEESGNTIYF
D: -; J: TRBJ1-3; V: TRBV5-1; DNA: TGCGCCAGCAGCTTGATCCCAGCCGCAACTGGAAACACCATATATTTT; CDR3: CASSLIPAATGNTIYF
D: -; J: TRBJ2-2; V: TRBV2; DNA: TGTGCCAGCGGAAGACAGCGGAGCGGGCATACGTTCACCGGGGAGCTGTTTTTT; CDR3: CASGRQRSGHTFTGELFF
D: -; J: TRBJ2-3; V: TRBV5-1; DNA: TGCGCCAGCAGCGTCACTAGCAGCTCCACAGATACGCAGTATTTT; CDR3: CASSVTSSSTDTQYF
D: TRBD1; J: TRBJ2-5; V: TRBV7-9; DNA: TGTGCCAGCAGCTTAGGACAACAGGGGGCTTGGGTAGAGACCCAGTACTTC; CDR3: CASSLGQQGAWVETQYF
D: TRBD1; J: TRBJ2-7; V: TRBV19; DNA: TGTGCCAGTAGTATTTCAGGACAGGGGCGGTACGAGCAGTACTTC; CDR3: CASSISGQGRYEQYF
D: -; J: TRBJ2-2; V: TRBV6-4; DNA: TGTGCCAGCAGTGTAATTGAGGGGTCCGGGGAGCTGTTTTTT; CDR3: CASSVIEGSGELFF
D: -; J: TRBJ1-4; V: TRBV6-1; DNA: TGTGCCAGCAGGACCGTGGAGCGGCCCAGGGAAAAACTGTTTTTT; CDR3: CASRTVERPREKLFF
D: -; J: TRBJ2-7; V: TRBV5-4; DNA: TGTGCCAGCAGCTTGGAACACGAGCAGTACTTC; CDR3: CASSLEHEQYF
D: -; J: TRBJ2-7; V: TRBV25-1; DNA: TGTGCCAGCAAGGCTTTCTACGAGCAGTACTTC; CDR3: CASKAFYEQYF
D: -; J: TRBJ2-7; V: TRBV5-1; DNA: TGCGCCAGCAGCTTGGTGGGCCCTCCCCTGGAGCAGTACTTC; CDR3: CASSLVGPPLEQYF
D: -; J: TRBJ2-7; V: TRBV5-4; DNA: TGTGCCAGCAGCTCTTCCAGCGGGTCCTACGAGCAGTACTTC; CDR3: CASSSSSGSYEQYF